The rows below give T cell receptor beta chains drawn from one sample of a study of blood T cell repertoires in COVID-19. Sequencing used immunoSEQ multiplex PCR; TCRdb keeps in-frame clones, though not all of them. The sample records 300,000 to 350,000 clones, around 90% being singletons. The sample comprised PBMCs or T cells enriched from blood (not recorded which). These receptors all come from a woman between 18 and 30 years old with acute COVID-19. The CDR3 runs from the conserved cysteine through the conserved F or W. A D gene is named only where the DNA matches it firmly. Not every row has a clone size; where given, it reads once, few, many or a size class.

TRBJ1-2 | TRBV19 | 15 | . | . | CASSDGQKEYYGYTF | TGTGCCAGTAGCGACGGACAGAAGGAATACTATGGCTACACCTTC
TRBJ1-2 | TRBV5-1 | 12 | . | . | CASSLRNYGYTF | TGCGCCAGCAGCTTGCGGAACTATGGCTACACCTTC
TRBJ1-2 | TRBV28 | 15 | . | . | CASSFLRQGGYGYTF | TGTGCCAGCAGTTTCCTTCGGCAGGGAGGCTATGGCTACACCTTC
TRBJ2-3 | TRBV24-1 | 15 | TRBD2 | . | CATSATSISTDTQYF | TGTGCCACCAGTGCGACTAGCATTAGCACAGATACGCAGTATTTT
TRBJ1-4 | TRBV7-2 | 16 | . | . | CASSLGYRNTNEKLFF | TGTGCCAGCAGCTTGGGCTACAGGAACACTAATGAAAAACTGTTTTTT
TRBJ1-1 | TRBV5-1 | 14 | TRBD1 | . | CASSVDRAFAEAFF | TGCGCCAGCTCGGTTGACAGGGCATTCGCTGAAGCTTTCTTT
TRBJ2-1 | TRBV18 | 15 | . | . | CASSPKAGRADEQFF | TGTGCCAGCTCACCAAAAGCGGGCCGCGCGGATGAGCAGTTCTTC
TRBJ2-7 | TRBV28 | 10 | . | once | CASSRYEQYF | TGTGCCAGCAGTCGTTACGAGCAGTACTTC
TRBJ2-7 | TRBV7-9 | 14 | . | . | CASSPRAIAYEQYF | TGTGCCAGCAGCCCCAGGGCCATCGCATACGAGCAGTACTTC
TRBJ2-2 | TRBV5-4 | 15 | . | . | CASSSGAAITGELFF | TGTGCCAGCAGCTCTGGGGCAGCCATTACCGGGGAGCTGTTTTTT
TRBJ1-1 | TRBV19 | 14 | . | once | CASREGGAGTEAFF | TGTGCCAGTAGAGAAGGAGGGGCCGGCACTGAAGCTTTCTTT
TRBJ1-2 | TRBV28 | 16 | . | . | CASRPSGGLVLNGYTF | TGTGCCAGCAGGCCTTCGGGGGGGCTAGTACTCAATGGCTACACCTTC
TRBJ1-5 | TRBV11-2 | 14 | . | once | CASSLAVSNQPQHF | TGTGCCAGCAGCTTAGCAGTCAGCAATCAGCCCCAGCATTTT
TRBJ2-7 | TRBV28 | 22 | . | . | CASLSAAGEPQPFLESSYEQYF | TGTGCCAGCCTATCGGCGGCAGGGGAGCCCCAGCCCTTCCTTGAGAGCTCCTACGAGCAGTACTTC
TRBJ2-5 | TRBV7-9 | 15 | . | . | CASSLGPSYQETQYF | TGTGCCAGCAGCTTAGGTCCCAGTTACCAAGAGACCCAGTACTTC
TRBJ2-7 | TRBV9 | 15 | TRBD2 | . | CASSPPAGGPDEQYF | TGTGCCAGCAGTCCCCCAGCGGGAGGGCCCGATGAGCAGTACTTC
TRBJ2-1 | TRBV19 | 16 | . | . | CASTNYRTYGNLPLFF | TGTGCCAGTACAAATTACAGGACCTACGGCAACCTCCCTTTGTTCTTC
TRBJ2-1 | TRBV28 | 14 | TRBD2 | . | CASGSGRSRAEQFF | TGTGCCAGCGGTAGCGGGAGATCGAGGGCTGAGCAGTTCTTC
TRBJ1-2 | TRBV12-3/TRBV12-4 | 12 | . | . | CASSERSVGYTF | TGTGCCAGCAGTGAGCGCTCGGTCGGCTACACCTTC
TRBJ2-5 | TRBV29-1 | 14 | . | . | CSVQVGRSGETQYF | TGCAGCGTTCAAGTGGGGAGGTCGGGGGAGACCCAGTACTTC
TRBJ1-2 | TRBV5-1 | 13 | TRBD1 | . | CASSSQGADGYTF | TGCGCCAGCAGCTCACAGGGGGCCGATGGCTACACCTTC
TRBJ2-1 | TRBV2 | 14 | TRBD1 | . | CASTSTGAYNEQFF | TGTGCCAGCACGAGCACAGGGGCATACAATGAGCAGTTCTTC
TRBJ1-2 | TRBV7-9 | 14 | . | . | CASSPGWESYGYTF | TGTGCCAGCAGCCCCGGGTGGGAGAGCTACGGCTACACCTTC
TRBJ1-6 | TRBV28 | 16 | TRBD1 | . | CASSRRRDRNNSPLHF | TGTGCCAGCAGTAGGAGGAGGGACAGGAATAATTCACCCCTCCACTTT
TRBJ2-3 | TRBV25-1 | 14 | . | . | CASSERRTTDTQYF | TGTGCCAGCAGTGAGCGGAGAACCACAGATACGCAGTATTTT
TRBJ2-7 | TRBV11-3 | 16 | . | . | CASSLGQLGFGYEQYF | TGTGCCAGCAGCCTCGGACAGCTTGGGTTCGGGTACGAGCAGTACTTC
TRBJ1-2 | TRBV10-3 | 14 | TRBD1 | . | CATRQGLVDYGYTF | TGTGCCACCAGACAGGGACTAGTTGACTATGGCTACACCTTC
TRBJ1-6 | TRBV3-1/TRBV3-2 | 14 | . | . | CASSGSSYNSPLHF | TGTGCCAGCAGTGGGAGCTCCTATAATTCACCCCTCCACTTT